These 30 T cell receptor beta chains were sequenced from one sample in a study of Ad26.COV2.S vaccination and SARS-CoV-2 variants (dated by TCRdb to about 2021). The receptor library was made with the immunoSEQ multiplex PCR assay. TCRdb holds this immuneACCESS table with in-frame rearrangements only. Some clones are missing; in checked studies, unresolved V genes explain under half, and the rest has no known cause. The table for this sample lists a few hundred thousand clones; 80% to 95% of them were counted only once. 9% to 15% of the sample belongs to the ten largest clones. The meaning of the sample's treatment or condition label: over 15 received Ad26.COV2.S at low or high dose, single or two shots; roughly five received placebo; per-sample allocation not given. For vaccine and placebo recipients, the sequenced repertoires came from samples collected on day 63 after the first injection. The source material was peripheral blood, sampled in a trial of Ad26.COV2.S vaccine versus placebo. The origin of the receptors is a person aged 18 to 65 who received the Ad26.COV2.S COVID-19 vaccine or a placebo.

The chain joins TRBV5-1 to TRBJ1-1, with TRBD1 identical over 8 bases. In germline, CDR1 is SGHRS, CDR2 YFSETQ. The CDR3 covers 18 residues. J lost 0 bases, V lost 4 bases, and 14 bases had no gene match. The CDR3 DNA follows: TGCGCCAGCAGCCTGTTCGACAGGGGCTCTGAAATGAACACTGAAGCTTTCTTT. This encodes CASSLFDRGSEMNTEAFF. Full variable domain (missing parts from reference TRBV5-1 and TRBJ1-1): KAGVTQTPRYLIKTRGQQVTLSCSPISGHRSVSWYQQTPGQGLQFLFEYFSETQRNKGNFPGRFSGRQFSNSRSEMNVSTLELGDSALYLCASSLFDRGSEMNTEAFFGQGTRLTVV.

J is TRBJ1-5 and V is TRBV30, with unresolved D. The V end was cut by 7 bases, the J end by 2 bases, with 12 bases between. Germline loops: CDR1 GTSNPN, CDR2 SVGIG (reference sequence). The CDR3 runs to 13 residues. CDR3 nucleotides: TGTGCCTACACCTTGGGTGGCAATCAGCCCCAGCATTTT. It is translated as CAYTLGGNQPQHF.

The V and J genes are TRBV4-1 and TRBJ1-1; possibly TRBD1 for D (6 bases). CDR3 length: 13 amino acids. Germline V gives CDR1 MGHRA, CDR2 YSYEKL. V lost 10 bases to trimming and J lost 4 bases, with 16 bases between them. The CDR3: CATGQGPSTEAFF. In DNA form, the CDR3 reads TGCGCCACGGGTCAGGGGCCGAGCACTGAAGCTTTCTTT.

The gene calls are TRBV28 and TRBJ2-6; D gene unclear. V lost 6 bases and J lost 0, with 3 bases in between. Germline CDR1 reads MDHEN; CDR2 reads SYDVKM. This CDR3 comprises 13 residues. The CDR3 region has the DNA TGTGCCAGCAGAGGCTCTGGGGCCAACGTCCTGACTTTC. It yields the protein CASRGSGANVLTF.

This clone was seen a handful of times. The J gene is TRBJ1-1, the V gene TRBV6-2 or TRBV6-3, with D possibly matching TRBD1 (6 bases). This CDR3 region has 16 residues. Trimming removed 3 bases from V and 3 bases from J, with 17 bases in between. The germline V gene has CDR1 MNHEY and CDR2 SVGEGT. The CDR3 protein is CASSYSGLKGDTEAFF. Written as DNA, the CDR3 is TGTGCCAGCAGTTATTCAGGGCTAAAGGGGGACACTGAAGCTTTCTTT.

In the case of this clone: This sample includes further DNA sequences coding for the same CDR3. The CDR3 nucleotides read TGTGCCAGCTCACCCAGGGGGGCAACTAATGAAAAACTGTTTTTT. This gives the protein CASSPRGATNEKLFF. V gene TRBV18 combines with J gene TRBJ1-4; 7 bases map to TRBD1. V was clipped by 3 bases and J by 0 bases; unmatched bases: 1. The CDR3 is made up of 15 amino acids. Looked up from germline, CDR1 is KGHSH and CDR2 is LQKENI.

This clone came up once. The chain recombines TRBV13 with TRBJ1-1; D perhaps matches TRBD1 (5 bases). The length of the CDR3 is 16 residues. V was trimmed by 1 base and J by 4 bases, leaving 16 bases between them. The germline CDR1 and CDR2 sequences are PRHDT and FYEKMQ (reference sequence). CDR3: CASSLVGASPSTEAFF. CDR3 nucleotide sequence: TGTGCCAGCAGCTTAGTTGGGGCATCACCGAGCACTGAAGCTTTCTTT.

The CDR3 reads CASSFTMTSRRNTGELFF. CDR3 in DNA: TGCGCCAGCAGCTTTACTATGACTAGTCGGCGGAACACCGGGGAGCTGTTTTTT. The chain joins TRBV5-1 to TRBJ2-2; the D gene is possibly TRBD2 (6 bases). Trimming removed 2 bases from V and 1 base from J, with 18 bases in between. The CDR3 spans 18 residues. The germline V gene encodes CDR1 SGHRS and CDR2 YFSETQ.

The V call is TRBV6-2 or TRBV6-3, the J call TRBJ1-1; a possible D gene is TRBD1 (5 bases). Looked up from germline, CDR1 is MNHEY and CDR2 is SVGEGT. The CDR3 sequence is 14 residues long. Trimming took off 4 bases at V and 1 base at J, with 10 bases between the two ends. CDR3 nucleotides: TGTGCCAGCAGTTCTTCAGGGAGGAACACTGAAGCTTTCTTT. Protein product: CASSSSGRNTEAFF.

The J gene is TRBJ2-7, the V gene TRBV6-5; the D is unclear. The germline V gene has CDR1 MNHEY and CDR2 SVGAGI. This CDR3 is built from 13 residues. With 2 bases removed from V and 6 bases from J, the gap between germline ends came to 11 bases. In nucleotides, the CDR3 is TGTGCCAGCAGTTACGATAGCAGCGCCGAGCAGTACTTC. Amino acid sequence: CASSYDSSAEQYF.

The V and J genes are TRBV19 and TRBJ1-1; D perhaps matches TRBD1 (6 bases). Trimming pared 5 bases from V and 6 bases from J, leaving 19 bases between. This CDR3 comprises 15 residues. Germline-derived CDR1 and CDR2 are LNHDA and SQIVND (reference sequence). The CDR3 loop reads CASSESAGTSPEAFF. The CDR3 DNA follows: TGTGCCAGTAGTGAGTCGGCAGGGACATCCCCTGAAGCTTTCTTT.

CDR3 in DNA: TGTGCCAGCAGCTTAGGACTAGCGGGAGTGGATGAGCAGTTCTTC. Its translation: CASSLGLAGVDEQFF. V usage is TRBV11-2 and J usage is TRBJ2-1; 12 bases are shared with TRBD2. Germline trimming cut 1 base from V and 8 bases from J; bases unmatched to any gene: 3. Germline V gene lookup returns CDR1 SGHAT and CDR2 FQNNGV. This CDR3 spans 15 amino acids. Based on the CDR3 plus reference TRBV11-2 and TRBJ2-1, the full variable domain is EAGVAQSPRYKIIEKRQSVAFWCNPISGHATLYWYQQILGQGPKLLIQFQNNGVVDDSQLPKDRFSAERLKGVDSTLKIQPAKLEDSAVYLCASSLGLAGVDEQFFGPGTRLTVL.

The genes are TRBV4-1 and TRBJ2-1; tentative D call: TRBD1 (5 bases). Germline V gene lookup returns CDR1 MGHRA and CDR2 YSYEKL. V was cut by 0 bases and J by 14 bases, with 14 bases left in between. The CDR3 has 13 residues. The CDR3 sequence is CASSQEWQGGKFF. CDR3 coding DNA: TGCGCCAGCAGCCAAGAATGGCAGGGTGGAAAGTTCTTC.

The chain combines TRBV27 with TRBJ2-7; 9 bases align to TRBD1. After removal of 6 bases from V and 1 base from J, the junction contained 7 bases not matched to a gene. The CDR3 length is 15 residues. Germline-derived CDR1 and CDR2 are MNHEY and SMNVEV (reference sequence). CDR3 sequence (DNA): TGTGCCAGCAGAGCTCGGGACAGGGCATCCTACGAGCAGTACTTC. As protein: CASRARDRASYEQYF.

The genes are TRBV30 and TRBJ2-1; no reliable D call. Trimming took 2 bases from V and 5 from J, leaving 10 bases between them. The V gene's germline CDR1 is GTSNPN and CDR2 SVGIG (reference sequence). This CDR3 region has 13 residues. The CDR3 nucleotides are TGTGCCTGGAGTTTAGCCATGCACAATGAGCAGTTCTTC. Its translation: CAWSLAMHNEQFF.

The rearrangement joins TRBV15 to TRBJ1-4; D remains ambiguous. There are 17 residues in the CDR3. Trimming removed 0 bases from V and 0 bases from J, with 11 bases in between. CDR1 and CDR2 from the germline V gene are LNHNV and YYDKDF (reference sequence). The CDR3 loop is CATSRDQKFATNEKLFF. CDR3 sequence (DNA): TGTGCCACCAGCAGAGATCAGAAGTTTGCAACTAATGAAAAACTGTTTTTT.

The chain joins TRBV7-2 to TRBJ2-5, with 10 bases fitting TRBD2. The V gene end was trimmed by 4 bases and the J gene end by 5 bases; junction bases not matched to a gene: 7. The germline V gene has CDR1 SGHTA and CDR2 FQGNSA. The CDR3 totals 15 residues. For the CDR3, the DNA is TGTGCCAGCAGCTCGAGCGGGAGGGCCTTGGAGACCCAGTACTTC. This translates into CASSSSGRALETQYF.

The chain couples TRBV30 to TRBJ2-7, with unresolved D. The length of the CDR3 is 15 residues. V was cut by 0 bases and J by 4 bases, with 16 bases left in between. CDR1 and CDR2 (germline): GTSNPN, SVGIG (reference sequence). The chain's CDR3 is CAWSVRRLAPYEQYF. The CDR3 coding sequence is TGTGCCTGGAGTGTAAGGAGATTGGCCCCTTACGAGCAGTACTTC.

The gene calls are TRBV5-1 and TRBJ2-7; TRBD1 aligns across 9 bases. This CDR3 is 13 amino acids long. The V segment lost 6 bases and the J segment 5 bases; nucleotides outside the gene matches: 6. Germline V gives CDR1 SGHRS, CDR2 YFSETQ. The CDR3 DNA reads as TGCGCCAGCAACAAGGACAGGGGACACGAGCAGTACTTC. This codes for CASNKDRGHEQYF.

The chain employs TRBV14 and TRBJ1-4; 7 nucleotides align to TRBD1. J was trimmed by 2 bases and V by 5 bases; bases with no gene match: 17. CDR1 is SGHDN and CDR2 is FVKESK in the germline V gene. CDR3 length: 19 amino acids. The CDR3 nucleotides read TGTGCCAGCAGCTTTCTTCAAGGGGGCAATCCAAGGACTAATGAAAAACTGTTTTTT. Translating gives CASSFLQGGNPRTNEKLFF.

The chain is built from TRBV30 and TRBJ1-1; D gene ambiguous. Deletions cut 1 base from V and 5 bases from J, with 5 bases between. The germline V gene encodes CDR1 GTSNPN and CDR2 SVGIG (reference sequence). CDR3 length: 11 amino acids. This chain's CDR3 is CAWSGRTEAFF. Written as DNA, the CDR3 is TGTGCCTGGAGTGGGCGGACTGAAGCTTTCTTT.

V and J are TRBV19 and TRBJ2-1; D remains ambiguous. The CDR3 consists of 15 residues. Trimming shortened V by 8 bases and J by 0 bases, and 14 bases separated the two germline ends. Germline CDR1 LNHDA, CDR2 SQIVND (reference sequence). The CDR3 DNA sequence: TGTGCCAGTCGCCCTTTTGGAAGCTCCTACAATGAGCAGTTCTTC. Amino acid sequence: CASRPFGSSYNEQFF. Using reference TRBV19 and TRBJ2-1 for the parts outside the CDR3, the full variable domain is DGGITQSPKYLFRKEGQNVTLSCEQNLNHDAMYWYRQDPGQGLRLIYYSQIVNDFQKGDIAEGYSVSREKKESFPLTVTSAQKNPTAFYLCASRPFGSSYNEQFFGPGTRLTVL.

This chain connects TRBV6-5 to TRBJ2-1; 10 nucleotides align to TRBD2. The CDR3 extends over 15 amino acids. In germline, CDR1 is MNHEY, CDR2 SVGAGI. The junction had 8 bases not matched to a gene; V was cut back by 5 bases and J by 7 bases. The CDR3 nucleotides read TGTGCCAGCAGTCCGTACGGACTAGCGGCGAATGAGCAGTTCTTC. Its translation is CASSPYGLAANEQFF.

This clone showed up just once. The genes are TRBV7-3 and TRBJ2-1, with TRBD2 matching 10 bases. Trimming took 5 bases from V and 6 from J; bases not matched to a gene: 7. The CDR3 has 15 residues. CDR1 is SGHTA and CDR2 is FQGTGA in the germline V gene. CDR3 in amino acids: CASSLGTSAANEQFF. CDR3 nucleotide sequence: TGTGCCAGCAGCCTCGGGACTAGCGCAGCCAATGAGCAGTTCTTC.

V and J are TRBV18 and TRBJ2-7; D is undetermined. Deletions cut 2 bases from V and 2 bases from J, with 13 bases between. Germline V lookup: CDR1 KGHSH, CDR2 LQKENI. The CDR3 length is 15 residues. For the CDR3, the DNA is TGTGCCAGCTCACCATACCCAGACGGAACCTACGAGCAGTACTTC. It is translated as CASSPYPDGTYEQYF.

The chain employs TRBV5-3 and TRBJ2-5; D is unresolved. TRBV5-3 is identified as an open reading frame with a role that is uncertain. The CDR3 runs 12 residues. Trimming left V 4 bases short and J 0 bases short, with 4 bases between. CDR3 protein: CARSTHQETQYF. CDR3 coding DNA: TGTGCCAGAAGCACCCACCAAGAGACCCAGTACTTC.

The genes are TRBV7-8 and TRBJ1-4; possible D gene TRBD1, 6 bases. V lost 1 base and J 8 bases, leaving 17 bases between the germline ends. The CDR3 loop spans 16 amino acids. Germline V gene lookup returns CDR1 SGHVS and CDR2 FQNEAQ. The CDR3 spells CASSLVVLGADEKLFF. The CDR3 bases are TGTGCCAGCAGCTTAGTGGTTTTGGGGGCGGACGAAAAACTGTTTTTT.

V and J are TRBV6-5 and TRBJ1-2; D gene ambiguous. CDR1 is MNHEY and CDR2 is SVGAGI in the germline V gene. Trimming left V 6 bases short and J 0 bases short, with 8 bases between. The CDR3 totals 13 residues. CDR3 amino acids: CASSDGPNYGYTF. In DNA form, the CDR3 reads TGTGCCAGCAGCGACGGTCCTAACTATGGCTACACCTTC.

The chain joins TRBV4-1 to TRBJ1-5; D is uncertain. Trimming took 0 bases from V and 1 from J, leaving 16 bases between them. Germline V lookup: CDR1 MGHRA, CDR2 YSYEKL. The CDR3 length is 18 residues. The CDR3, as DNA: TGCGCCAGCAGCCAAGAGTTGATGGTGTTATCCAGCAATCAGCCCCAGCATTTT. Translating gives CASSQELMVLSSNQPQHF.

This clone has only one observation. The rearrangement links TRBV5-8 to TRBJ2-1; no clear D. Between the trimmed V and J ends, which lost 0 bases and 2 bases, there was a span of 12 bases. The CDR3 consists of 16 residues. Germline values: CDR1 SGHTS, CDR2 YDEGEE. Here the CDR3 DNA reads TGTGCCAGCAGCTTGGTCCGGACGGTTACCTACAATGAGCAGTTCTTC. It yields the protein CASSLVRTVTYNEQFF. The variable domain in full, completed from reference TRBV5-8 and TRBJ2-1, reads EAGVTQSPTHLIKTRGQQATLRCSPISGHTSVYWYQQALGLGLQFLLWYDEGEERNRGNFPPRFSGRQFPNYSSELNVNALELEDSALYLCASSLVRTVTYNEQFFGPGTRLTVL.